This T cell receptor (beta chain) appears in the sequencing data of a study of CD8 T cells in ankylosing spondylitis. Broader study findings: A TCR beta motif of 7 or 8 highly homologous variants appeared characteristic of ankylosing spondylitis blood. It was reported that disease-linked clones were significantly enriched in matched ankylosing spondylitis synovial fluid.

Trimming removed 2 bases at V and 10 bases at J, with 11 bases between. This CDR3 comprises 12 residues. The V gene's germline CDR1 is SEHNR and CDR2 FQNEAQ (reference sequence). This clonotype occurred many times. What it binds is not known. With molecular barcodes, quantitative 5'-RACE was used to make the TCR beta libraries. Each CDR3 protein is one row after TCRdb ran MiXCR on the 5' RACE reads. The sample lists roughly 230,000 distinct CDR3 sequences; 7.5% to 9.5% were seen once. This receptor was taken from a female donor with ankylosing spondylitis or in good health (not recorded which). The sequenced sample consisted of blood, either unsorted or a sorted T cell fraction (not recorded which). The V and J genes are TRBV7-9 and TRBJ1-1, with D tentatively TRBD1 (5 bases). Here the CDR3 reads CASSLTRDAAFF. The DNA for the CDR3 is TGTGCCAGCAGCTTAACCAGGGATGCAGCTTTCTTT.